Presented here are 9 T cell receptor beta chains from one specimen sequenced in a study of a mutant IDH1 vaccine in newly diagnosed glioma. Assay: immunoSEQ multiplex PCR; the TCRdb copy retains only in-frame clones and omits some. The sample contains approximately 82,000 clones, approximately 85% of which appear only once. These receptors' targets are unknown. Time point described: week 23, last vaccination. The content of each vaccine dose was 300 ug of mutant IDH1 20-mer peptide, and topical imiquimod accompanied it. Sequencing was performed on PBMCs, taken from a glioma patient whose treatment included an IDH1 peptide vaccine. Receptors were obtained from a man aged 25-45 years with glioma. Some clones in this sample may be carry-over from other donors' samples.

The rearrangement uses TRBV28 and TRBJ2-7, with no clear D. The V gene lost 5 bases and the J gene lost 7 bases, with 15 bases spanning the gap. Germline V gene data show CDR1 as MDHEN and CDR2 as SYDVKM. The CDR3 covers 13 residues. The CDR3 loop is CASSPPALIEQYF. The CDR3 bases are TGTGCCAGCAGTCCCCCGGCCCTAATTGAGCAGTACTTC. The complete variable domain, with remaining parts taken from reference TRBV28 and TRBJ2-7, reads DVKVTQSSRYLVKRTGEKVFLECVQDMDHENMFWYRQDPGLGLRLIYFSYDVKMKEKGDIPEGYSVSREKKERFSLILESASTNQTSMYLCASSPPALIEQYFGPGTRLTVT.

A single count supports this clone. The V call is TRBV19, the J call TRBJ2-3, with unresolved D. Between the trimmed V and J ends, which lost 4 bases and 0 bases, there was a span of 8 bases. CDR3 length equals 14 residues. Germline V CDR1 and CDR2: LNHDA, SQIVND (reference sequence). The CDR3 DNA reads TGTGCCAGTAGTAACCCCCCCAGCACAGATACGCAGTATTTT. Encoded protein: CASSNPPSTDTQYF.

This clone was seen just once. This chain links TRBV5-4 with TRBJ2-7, with 8 bases lining up with TRBD2. The germline CDR1 and CDR2 sequences are SGHNT and YYREEE (reference sequence). The CDR3 loop spans 15 amino acids. V was clipped by 1 base and J by 8 bases; unmatched bases: 11. CDR3 sequence (DNA): TGTGCCAGCAGCTTGAATCCAGCGGGAGACAGCCAGCAGTACTTC. The encoded protein is CASSLNPAGDSQQYF.

The chain has TRBV19 and TRBJ1-2; a possible D gene is TRBD1 (6 bases). Germline loops: CDR1 LNHDA, CDR2 SQIVND (reference sequence). With 1 base removed from V and 4 bases from J, the gap between germline ends came to 10 bases. The CDR3 covers 14 residues. For the CDR3, the DNA is TGTGCCAGTAGTATAGTCGGACAGTCCTATGGCTACACCTTC. Amino acid sequence: CASSIVGQSYGYTF.

The rearrangement joins TRBV30 to TRBJ1-2; tentative D call: TRBD1 (6 bases). CDR1 is GTSNPN, CDR2 SVGIG, per germline (reference sequence). This CDR3 region has 13 residues. V lost 3 bases to trimming and J lost 4 bases, with 12 bases between them. The CDR3 coding sequence is TGTGCCTGGAGCGCCGGGACATTCTATGGCTACACCTTC. It yields the protein CAWSAGTFYGYTF.

CDR3 bases: TGTGCCAGCAGGAGGGACAGCAATCAGCCCCAGCATTTT. This encodes CASRRDSNQPQHF. The chain carries TRBV11-2 and TRBJ1-5; possible D gene TRBD1, 5 bases. Germline CDR1 reads SGHAT; CDR2 reads FQNNGV. The V and J ends lost 6 bases and 1 base respectively, with 7 bases between them. The length of the CDR3 is 13 residues.

The chain uses TRBV2 and TRBJ2-5; 10 positions agree with TRBD2. Germline CDR1 reads SNHLY; CDR2 reads FYNNEI. This CDR3 region has 15 residues. With 3 bases clipped from V and 5 bases from J, the junction kept 6 bases outside the gene matches. The CDR3, as DNA: TGTGCCAGCAGTGATCAGCGGGGGGGCAGTGAGACCCAGTACTTC. Amino acid sequence: CASSDQRGGSETQYF.

The chain uses TRBV28 and TRBJ2-5; TRBD1 agrees at 7 bases. CDR3 length: 14 amino acids. Looked up from germline, CDR1 is MDHEN and CDR2 is SYDVKM. V trimming: 3 bases; J trimming: 4 bases; junction bases outside the gene matches: 5. CDR3 coding DNA: TGTGCCAGCAGTTTGCCCGGGACAGCAGAGACCCAGTACTTC. This codes for CASSLPGTAETQYF.

The V gene is TRBV7-9, the J gene TRBJ2-1, with a weak D call TRBD2 (6 bases). This CDR3 comprises 16 residues. V dropped 5 bases and J dropped 0 bases, with 14 bases sitting between them. Germline CDR1 SEHNR, CDR2 FQNEAQ (reference sequence). The CDR3 DNA reads TGTGCCAGCAGCCCTAGGGCCGGGAGCTCCTACAATGAGCAGTTCTTC. It encodes CASSPRAGSSYNEQFF.